This TCR beta chain stems from a study of blood T cell repertoires in COVID-19. Turning to the study itself: Whether acute or convalescent, the COVID-19 samples came from the United States, Italy and Spain. PBMCs, B-cell-depleted T cells, or T cells were the source of the cDNA or gDNA that made up the material.

V lost 4 bases and J lost 5; bases outside the gene matches: 7. In germline, CDR1 is LGHNA, CDR2 YNFKEQ. The CDR3 spans 15 residues. The authors' processing: Amplifying reference gene primers gave estimates of nucleated cell counts. Sequencing was performed with immunoSEQ multiplex PCR; in TCRdb, only in-frame clones are kept and a portion is missing. That table gives V, J and clone size, and the DNA gave D and trimming. The table shows 120,000 or so clones, with 81% occurring only once. The source of this sequence is a man aged 25-40 years with COVID-19, enrolled during active disease. Sequencing was carried out using peripheral blood. This sequence joins TRBV4-2 and TRBJ2-2; 7 bases are shared with TRBD1. The CDR3 bases are TGTGCCAGCAGCCTTCGGGACAGTGCGACCGGGGAGCTGTTTTTT. It codes for CASSLRDSATGELFF.